Following are 29 T cell receptor beta chains from one sample sequenced in a study of blood T cell repertoires in COVID-19. Using immunoSEQ multiplex PCR, the repertoire was profiled, and TCRdb retains in-frame clones only, with some absent. The sample shows 20,000 to 30,000 clones, roughly 84% of them seen only once. The sequenced sample was peripheral blood. All receptors come from a human donor in a cohort sampled during active COVID-19.

V usage is TRBV6-5 and J usage is TRBJ1-4, with D hard to call. The CDR3 extends over 13 amino acids. V shed 6 bases and J shed 8 bases, with 13 bases lying between them. The germline V gene encodes CDR1 MNHEY and CDR2 SVGAGI. The CDR3 nucleotides read TGTGCCAGCAGGAGGAGGGCTGGGGAAAAACTGTTTTTT. Protein product: CASRRRAGEKLFF.

This chain's CDR3 is CASSYSPGQGSGYTF. DNA for the CDR3: TGTGCCAGCAGTTACTCGCCGGGACAGGGCAGTGGCTACACCTTC. The chain is built from TRBV6-6 and TRBJ1-2; 9 bases fit TRBD1. The length of the CDR3 is 15 residues. CDR1 MNHNY and CDR2 SVGAGI come from the germline V gene (reference sequence). The ends lost 0 bases at V and 7 bases at J; junction bases unmatched: 6.

This clone appeared a few times. The gene calls are TRBV29-1 and TRBJ1-3; D not resolved. The germline CDR1 and CDR2 sequences are SQVTM and ANQGSEA. The germline V and J ends were trimmed by 3 bases and 5 bases, with 14 bases remaining between them. The CDR3 has 14 residues. For the CDR3, the DNA is TGCAGCGTTGATCGGCAGGAGGGCCGAAACACCATATATTTT. Protein sequence: CSVDRQEGRNTIYF.

This chain links TRBV7-2 with TRBJ2-7, with TRBD2 as a possible D gene (7 bases). The germline gives CDR1 SGHTA, CDR2 FQGNSA. This CDR3 has 14 amino acids. V was cut by 2 bases and J by 3 bases, with 11 bases left in between. CDR3 nucleotide sequence: TGTGCCAGCAGCTTATCGGGGGGCCGCTACGAGCAGTACTTC. Residues: CASSLSGGRYEQYF. The full variable domain, in which reference TRBV7-2 and TRBJ2-7 provide the parts outside the CDR3, is GAGVSQSPSNKVTEKGKDVELRCDPISGHTALYWYRQSLGQGLEFLIYFQGNSAPDKSGLPSDRFSAERTGGSVSTLTIQRTQQEDSAVYLCASSLSGGRYEQYFGPGTRLTVT.

CDR3 loop: CATSDSTGEGTDTQYF. CDR3 DNA sequence: TGTGCCACCAGTGATTCGACAGGGGAAGGTACAGATACGCAGTATTTT. The V gene is TRBV24-1, the J gene TRBJ2-3, with 8 positions matching TRBD1. Germline V CDR1 and CDR2: KGHDR, SFDVKD. This CDR3 has 16 residues. The ends lost 2 bases at V and 3 bases at J; junction bases unmatched: 6.

The chain links TRBV9 to TRBJ2-3; TRBD2 agrees at 7 bases. Germline CDR1 reads SGDLS; CDR2 reads YYNGEE. J gave up 3 bases and V 6 bases, and 7 bases lay outside the gene matches. This CDR3 is 14 amino acids long. CDR3 region: CASNGGGNTDTQYF. Written as DNA, the CDR3 is TGTGCCAGCAACGGCGGGGGAAATACAGATACGCAGTATTTT. Combining the CDR3 with reference TRBV9 and TRBJ2-3 gives the whole variable domain DSGVTQTPKHLITATGQRVTLRCSPRSGDLSVYWYQQSLDQGLQFLIQYYNGEERAKGNILERFSAQQFPDLHSELNLSSLELGDSALYFCASNGGGNTDTQYFGPGTRLTVL.

The rearrangement uses TRBV7-2 and TRBJ2-7; 8 nucleotides line up with TRBD2. The CDR3 loop spans 12 amino acids. The V gene's germline CDR1 is SGHTA and CDR2 FQGNSA. V lost 5 bases to trimming and J lost 6 bases; unmatched junction nucleotides: 3. The DNA for the CDR3 is TGTGCCAGCAGCCCCGGGACTAGCGAGCAGTACTTC. It specifies CASSPGTSEQYF.

CDR3: CASSYSRQGAKYEQFF. The CDR3 DNA reads as TGTGCCAGCAGTTACTCCAGACAGGGGGCAAAGTATGAGCAGTTCTTC. This chain joins TRBV6-6 and TRBJ2-1; 10 nucleotides align to TRBD1. This CDR3 region has 16 residues. CDR1 and CDR2 (germline): MNHNY, SVGAGI (reference sequence). The J segment lost 8 bases and the V segment lost 0 bases, leaving 7 bases of the junction unmatched.

The chain links TRBV11-2 to TRBJ2-3; D is ambiguous. CDR1 and CDR2 (germline): SGHAT, FQNNGV. CDR3 size: 15 residues. The V gene lost 8 bases and the J gene lost 0 bases, with 15 bases spanning the gap. The CDR3 spells CASGADITSTDTQYF. CDR3 coding DNA: TGTGCCAGCGGCGCCGACATTACTAGCACAGATACGCAGTATTTT.

This chain joins TRBV27 and TRBJ2-1; D possibly corresponds to TRBD2 (6 bases). The CDR3 extends over 17 amino acids. Germline CDR1 reads MNHEY; CDR2 reads SMNVEV (reference sequence). With 2 bases removed from V and 0 bases from J, the gap between germline ends came to 14 bases. The CDR3 protein is CASSLPGEIDSYNEQFF. For the CDR3, the DNA is TGTGCCAGCAGTTTACCGGGGGAAATCGACTCCTACAATGAGCAGTTCTTC.

The chain joins TRBV27 to TRBJ1-3; D not certain. The V gene lost 3 bases and the J gene lost 6 bases, with 15 bases spanning the gap. The CDR3 spans 15 residues. Germline V gene sequence: CDR1 MNHEY, CDR2 SMNVEV (reference sequence). The CDR3 protein is CASSLTDPRQNTIYF. The CDR3 region has the DNA TGTGCCAGCAGTTTGACTGACCCTCGTCAAAACACCATATATTTT.

The chain combines TRBV6-5 with TRBJ1-6; 7 nucleotides line up with TRBD1. CDR1 is MNHEY and CDR2 is SVGAGI in the germline V gene. The J segment lost 9 bases and the V segment lost 10 bases, leaving 15 bases of the junction unmatched. This CDR3 spans 15 amino acids. CDR3 loop: CATNGGQAVASPLHF. The CDR3 region has the DNA TGTGCCACCAACGGTGGACAGGCGGTTGCTTCACCCCTCCACTTT.

The chain combines TRBV7-2 with TRBJ1-4; TRBD1 might be the D (5 bases). The CDR3 runs to 15 residues. In germline, CDR1 is SGHTA, CDR2 FQGNSA. V lost 2 bases to trimming and J lost 2 bases, with 9 bases between them. CDR3 amino acids: CASSLTGSTNEKLFF. DNA for the CDR3: TGTGCCAGCAGCTTAACAGGTTCGACTAATGAAAAACTGTTTTTT.

The rearrangement links TRBV6-5 to TRBJ1-1; possible D gene TRBD1, 6 bases. The length of the CDR3 is 15 residues. V was cut by 2 bases and J by 6 bases, with 16 bases left in between. In germline, CDR1 is MNHEY, CDR2 SVGAGI. CDR3 DNA sequence: TGTGCCAGCAGTTACCGGACAGATCCGATCTCTGAAGCTTTCTTT. Its translation is CASSYRTDPISEAFF.

J is TRBJ1-5 and V is TRBV2; 8 bases map to TRBD1. The CDR3 totals 15 residues. With 6 bases clipped from V and 6 bases from J, the junction kept 10 bases outside the gene matches. The V gene's germline CDR1 is SNHLY and CDR2 FYNNEI. Written as DNA, the CDR3 is TGTGCCAGCAGACCTACAGGGGGGAACGTTCAGCCCCAGCATTTT. Translation gives CASRPTGGNVQPQHF.

This clone has only a few counts. J is TRBJ2-7 and V is TRBV5-1, with D possibly matching TRBD2 (5 bases). The ends were cut back, 5 bases at V and 0 bases at J, with 12 bases in the middle. CDR1 and CDR2 from the germline V gene are SGHRS and YFSETQ. The CDR3 totals 14 residues. Here the CDR3 reads CASSDTRGSYEQYF. The DNA of the CDR3 is TGCGCCAGCAGTGACACACGGGGCTCCTACGAGCAGTACTTC.

The rearrangement uses TRBV18 and TRBJ1-3; D is perhaps TRBD1 (5 bases). CDR3 length: 16 amino acids. V dropped 1 base and J dropped 0 bases, with 10 bases sitting between them. The germline gives CDR1 KGHSH, CDR2 LQKENI. For the CDR3, the DNA is TGTGCCAGCTCACCACTCGTGACAGACTCTGGAAACACCATATATTTT. As protein: CASSPLVTDSGNTIYF.

V usage is TRBV9 and J usage is TRBJ1-3; D remains ambiguous. Germline-derived CDR1 and CDR2 are SGDLS and YYNGEE. This CDR3 is 13 amino acids long. Between the trimmed V and J ends, which lost 4 bases and 2 bases, there was a span of 7 bases. CDR3 in amino acids: CASSPIPGNTIYF. The CDR3 nucleotides are TGTGCCAGCAGCCCTATCCCTGGAAACACCATATATTTT.

This chain links TRBV7-2 with TRBJ2-1, with no clear D. Germline values: CDR1 SGHTA, CDR2 FQGNSA. The CDR3 totals 16 residues. V lost 1 base and J 0 bases, leaving 10 bases between the germline ends. The CDR3: CASSLDRASSYNEQFF. CDR3 DNA sequence: TGTGCCAGCAGCTTAGATCGTGCTAGCTCCTACAATGAGCAGTTCTTC.

V and J are TRBV7-8 and TRBJ2-5, with 7 bases identical to TRBD2. Germline V gene sequence: CDR1 SGHVS, CDR2 FQNEAQ. This CDR3 has 17 residues. Germline trimming cut 4 bases from V and 5 bases from J; bases unmatched to any gene: 16. As DNA, the CDR3 is TGTGCCAGCAGCTCCTATGGCGGACTAGGGGTGGGGGAGACCCAGTACTTC. Protein product: CASSSYGGLGVGETQYF.

The chain uses TRBV7-9 and TRBJ1-1, with 8 positions matching TRBD1. Germline V lookup: CDR1 SEHNR, CDR2 FQNEAQ (reference sequence). With V trimmed by 3 bases and J by 0 bases, 6 bases remained unmatched. This CDR3 has 16 residues. The CDR3 here is CASSFWTGLMNTEAFF. Written as DNA, the CDR3 is TGTGCCAGCAGCTTCTGGACAGGGCTCATGAACACTGAAGCTTTCTTT.

This chain uses TRBV6-1 with TRBJ2-7; a weak D match, TRBD2 (6 bases). This CDR3 comprises 13 residues. CDR1 is MNHNS and CDR2 is SASEGT in the germline V gene. V gave up 2 bases and J gave up 6 bases, with 11 bases separating them. Written as DNA, the CDR3 is TGTGCCAGCAGTGAATTTGGAGGGTCCGAGCAGTACTTC. Translating it yields CASSEFGGSEQYF.

The chain uses TRBV4-3 and TRBJ2-7, with D possibly matching TRBD2 (6 bases). CDR3 length: 15 amino acids. Looked up from germline, CDR1 is LGHNA and CDR2 is YSLEER. Trimming left V 1 base short and J 5 bases short, with 15 bases between. CDR3 in amino acids: CASSQGRDPWDEQYF. CDR3 in DNA: TGCGCCAGCAGCCAAGGGCGGGACCCTTGGGACGAGCAGTACTTC.

This clone was seen a handful of times. The chain couples TRBV7-8 to TRBJ2-7; 9 bases map to TRBD1. This CDR3 is 14 amino acids long. The ends lost 5 bases at V and 6 bases at J; junction bases unmatched: 8. Germline CDR1 reads SGHVS; CDR2 reads FQNEAQ. This CDR3 reads CASSPGTGSVEQYF. CDR3 DNA: TGTGCCAGCAGCCCCGGGACAGGGTCTGTCGAGCAGTACTTC.

The chain links TRBV7-9 to TRBJ1-4, with D hard to call. Germline V gene data show CDR1 as SEHNR and CDR2 as FQNEAQ (reference sequence). The CDR3 totals 14 residues. V lost 0 bases to trimming and J lost 17 bases, with 19 bases between them. The CDR3: CASSLAHEGAKPFF. CDR3 bases: TGTGCCAGCAGCTTAGCGCATGAGGGCGCGAAACCATTTTTT.

The chain carries TRBV20-1 and TRBJ1-5; D may be TRBD1 (5 bases). Per the germline V gene, CDR1 is DFQATT and CDR2 is SNEGSKA (reference sequence). Trimming took off 6 bases at V and 11 bases at J, with 14 bases between the two ends. The CDR3 length is 11 residues. The CDR3 DNA reads as TGCAGTGCAGAAAGTCCGGGGGCCCAGCATTTT. Amino acids: CSAESPGAQHF.

This chain joins TRBV11-2 and TRBJ2-7; TRBD1 is a possible D gene (6 bases). CDR1 SGHAT and CDR2 FQNNGV come from the germline V gene. The CDR3 is 16 amino acids. Trimming took 0 bases from V and 0 from J, leaving 12 bases between them. The DNA of the CDR3 is TGTGCCAGCAGCTTAGAGGGGCAGGGGAACTCCTACGAGCAGTACTTC. Encoded protein: CASSLEGQGNSYEQYF. Combining the CDR3 with reference TRBV11-2 and TRBJ2-7 gives the whole variable domain EAGVAQSPRYKIIEKRQSVAFWCNPISGHATLYWYQQILGQGPKLLIQFQNNGVVDDSQLPKDRFSAERLKGVDSTLKIQPAKLEDSAVYLCASSLEGQGNSYEQYFGPGTRLTVT.

The chain links TRBV30 to TRBJ1-4; D is perhaps TRBD1 (5 bases). With 4 bases removed from V and 8 bases from J, the gap between germline ends came to 14 bases. The CDR3 is made up of 13 amino acids. From germline, CDR1 is GTSNPN and CDR2 SVGIG (reference sequence). CDR3 sequence (DNA): TGTGCCTGGACCCGACAGTCTCGGGAAAAACTGTTTTTT. Amino acids: CAWTRQSREKLFF.

The V gene is TRBV19, the J gene TRBJ1-4, with 9 bases aligning to TRBD1. The V and J ends lost 5 bases and 1 base, in that order; junction bases with no gene match: 8. Germline CDR1 LNHDA, CDR2 SQIVND (reference sequence). CDR3 length equals 17 residues. In DNA, the CDR3 is TGTGCCAGTAGTTCACCGGGACAGGGACAAACTAATGAAAAACTGTTTTTT. It specifies CASSSPGQGQTNEKLFF.